This is a list of T cell receptor beta chains from one sample in a study of shared clonotypes between healthy human individuals. Repertoires were generated with immunoSEQ multiplex PCR, while TCRdb's copy carries only in-frame clones and drops some. The data hold 2 million to 2.5 million clones, with just over 90% observed a single time. Sequenced: naive CD4+ T cells from PBMCs. The receptor source for this set is a man aged 18 to 30 in good health. Some clones in this sample may be carry-over from other donors' samples. CDR3s include the opening cysteine and the closing phenylalanine or tryptophan. D genes are given only for firm matches. Clone size, where shown, is once, few, many, or a class for clones that have expanded.

clone_size	d_call	j_call	v_call	cdr3_nt	cdr3_aa
once	.	TRBJ2-1	TRBV7-3	TGTGCCAGCAGCGGAATGGGACTGTACAATGAGCAGTTCTTC	CASSGMGLYNEQFF
.	.	TRBJ1-5	TRBV9	TGTGCCAGCAGCGTAGGCGCCATTGACAATCAGCCCCAGCATTTT	CASSVGAIDNQPQHF
.	.	TRBJ1-5	TRBV19	TGTGCCAGTAGTATACAGGGGTTTGGGAATCAGCCCCAGCATTTT	CASSIQGFGNQPQHF
.	.	TRBJ2-5	TRBV2	TGTGCCACCAGTCCCTCGACAGTTCAAGAGACCCAGTACTTC	CATSPSTVQETQYF
.	.	TRBJ1-2	TRBV7-2	TGTGCCAGCAGCTTAGCGGGGACGGATCCCCGTGGCTATGGCTACACCTTC	CASSLAGTDPRGYGYTF
.	TRBD1	TRBJ2-6	TRBV28	TGTGCCAGCAGTTTACCACCGACAGGGTCGTGGGGGGCCAACGTCCTGACTTTC	CASSLPPTGSWGANVLTF
.	.	TRBJ2-7	TRBV7-3	TGTGCCAGCAGCTTAACTAGCGGCTCCTACGAGCAGTACTTC	CASSLTSGSYEQYF
.	.	TRBJ2-5	TRBV4-1	TGCGCCAGCAGCCTGCCAGGGGCGTGGGAGACCCAGTACTTC	CASSLPGAWETQYF
.	.	TRBJ1-4	TRBV6-5	TGTGCCAGCAGCCGGGAGGTGCCAAGTCTGAAAAAACTGTTTTTT	CASSREVPSLKKLFF
.	.	TRBJ2-5	TRBV9	TGTGCCAGCAGCGTAGCCCCAGGGATAGAGACCCAGTACTTC	CASSVAPGIETQYF
.	TRBD1	TRBJ2-7	TRBV10-1	TGCGCCAGCAGTGCCACCGGGACAGGCCCACTCGAGCAGTACTTC	CASSATGTGPLEQYF
.	.	TRBJ2-5	TRBV5-1	TGCGCCAGCAGCTTGGTCGGCAGGGAAGAGACCCAGTACTTC	CASSLVGREETQYF
.	.	TRBJ2-7	TRBV6-5	TGTGCCAGCAGTTACGGCGGCCCAGGGACCTACGAGCAGTACTTC	CASSYGGPGTYEQYF
.	TRBD1	TRBJ1-2	TRBV6-1	TGTGCCAGCAGTGAGACAGGGGTGGTGTCCGGGTATGGCTACACCTTC	CASSETGVVSGYGYTF
.	.	TRBJ2-1	TRBV2	TGTGCCAGCAGTGTACTGGCTTGGTTTGAGCAGTTCTTC	CASSVLAWFEQFF
.	.	TRBJ2-1	TRBV27	TGTGCCAGCCGGCTCAGCTCCTACAATGAGCAGTTCTTC	CASRLSSYNEQFF
.	.	TRBJ1-3	TRBV28	TGTGCCAGCAGTTCTGCCGGGGGGCGCGGAAACACCATATATTTT	CASSSAGGRGNTIYF
.	TRBD2	TRBJ2-1	TRBV5-1	TGCGCCAGCAGCCTGACTAGCGGGAGCGTAAATGAGCAGTTCTTC	CASSLTSGSVNEQFF
.	.	TRBJ2-5	TRBV18	TGTGCCAGCTCAGGGAATGCGGCCCAAGAGACCCAGTACTTC	CASSGNAAQETQYF
.	.	TRBJ1-1	TRBV10-3	TGTGCCATCAGCAGACAGAATTCAGGGTTGGACACTGAAGCTTTCTTT	CAISRQNSGLDTEAFF
.	.	TRBJ2-3	TRBV6-4	TGTGCCAGCAGTGACAGAGGTCCCCCAGATACGCAGTATTTT	CASSDRGPPDTQYF
.	TRBD2	TRBJ2-1	TRBV4-2	TGTGCCAGCAGCCAAGATCTCGTGGGAGGGCCCGGTGAGCAGTTCTTC	CASSQDLVGGPGEQFF
.	TRBD2	TRBJ2-7	TRBV10-3	TGTGCCATCAGGCTAGCGGGAGCCCACGAGCAGTACTTC	CAIRLAGAHEQYF
once	.	TRBJ1-4	TRBV7-8	TGTGCCAGCAGCTTAGAACCCCGGGACTACAATGAAAAACTGTTTTTT	CASSLEPRDYNEKLFF
.	.	TRBJ2-3	TRBV18	TGTGCCAGCTCACCGGCCAGAGGCACAGATACGCAGTATTTT	CASSPARGTDTQYF
.	TRBD1	TRBJ2-5	TRBV15	TGTGCCACCAGCAGAGACCTCAGGACAGGGGGGGAAGAGACCCAGTACTTC	CATSRDLRTGGEETQYF
.	.	TRBJ2-2	TRBV19	TGTGCCACTCTCAGCGGGGAGCTGTTTTTT	CATLSGELFF
.	.	TRBJ2-4	TRBV4-3	TGCGCCAGCAGCCCCAGCGTAGGAAATAGGGAGCTCAAAAACATTCAGTACTTC	CASSPSVGNRELKNIQYF
.	TRBD2	TRBJ2-2	TRBV9	TGTGCCAGCAGCCCTCGGACTAGCGGGAGACCCAACACCGGGGAGCTGTTTTTT	CASSPRTSGRPNTGELFF
few	.	TRBJ1-1	TRBV5-6	TGTGCCAGCAGCTGGACACGGAGGAGGAACACTGAAGCTTTCTTT	CASSWTRRRNTEAFF
.	.	TRBJ2-7	TRBV6-6	TGTGCCAGCAGTGAGGGGGGTGGTTCCTACGAGCAGTACTTC	CASSEGGGSYEQYF
.	TRBD1	TRBJ2-7	TRBV5-4	TGTGCCAGCAGCTTGGGGACAGGGGGAAGGGGCGACTACGAGCAGTACTTC	CASSLGTGGRGDYEQYF
.	.	TRBJ2-5	TRBV20-1	TGCAGTGCCCACCGGGACTCCCAGTACTTC	CSAHRDSQYF
.	TRBD1	TRBJ1-2	TRBV12-5	TGTGCTAGTGGTTTGTACCGGGACAGGGGGAACTATGGCTACACCTTC	CASGLYRDRGNYGYTF
.	TRBD2	TRBJ2-7	TRBV2	TGTGCCACCAGACTAGCGGGGCCTCCGGGCGAGCAGTACTTC	CATRLAGPPGEQYF
.	.	TRBJ1-1	TRBV2	TGTGCCAGCAGTGAGACGGGGACCACTGAAGCTTTCTTT	CASSETGTTEAFF
.	.	TRBJ1-2	TRBV6-5	TGTGCCAGCAGTTACCGCCGGGGTGGGGACCCGTCCACCTTC	CASSYRRGGDPSTF
.	TRBD1	TRBJ2-5	TRBV28	TGTGCCAGCAGTACGGGACAGCAAGAGACCCAGTACTTC	CASSTGQQETQYF
.	.	TRBJ2-1	TRBV6-5	TGTGCCAGCAGTTACCGTCCCTCGAGCTCCTACAATGAGCAGTTCTTC	CASSYRPSSSYNEQFF
.	.	TRBJ2-2	TRBV14	TGTGCCAGCAGCCAAGTGGGGCCCGGGGAGCTGTTTTTT	CASSQVGPGELFF
.	TRBD2	TRBJ2-4	TRBV4-3	TGCGCCAGCAGCCAATTCAGGGGGACTAGCGGGAGCCCCAAAAACATTCAGTACTTC	CASSQFRGTSGSPKNIQYF
.	TRBD1	TRBJ1-1	TRBV7-9	TGTGCCAGCAGCCCCGGGACAGGGCGGGATGAAGCTTTCTTT	CASSPGTGRDEAFF
.	.	TRBJ1-1	TRBV7-9	TGTGCCAGCAGCCTAGCTTCGGCGAAGAACACTGAAGCTTTCTTT	CASSLASAKNTEAFF
.	.	TRBJ1-2	TRBV10-2	TGCGCCAGCAGTGAGTCCCCCGATCAACACGAAGCTAACTATGGCTACACCTTC	CASSESPDQHEANYGYTF
once	.	TRBJ2-7	TRBV7-3	TGTGCCAGCAGCTTAGACCGAACCTACGAGCAGTACTTC	CASSLDRTYEQYF
.	.	TRBJ1-1	TRBV18	TGTGCCAGCTCACCTTATTCGGGGCTGGTGAACACTGAAGCTTTCTTT	CASSPYSGLVNTEAFF
.	.	TRBJ2-7	TRBV11-1	TGTGCCAGCAGCTTAGCGGTTTTAACAGCTGGCTCCTACGAGCAGTACTTC	CASSLAVLTAGSYEQYF
.	TRBD1	TRBJ1-6	TRBV28	TGTGCCAGCAGAAGGGACAGGGGCGGCGGGTCACCCCTCCACTTT	CASRRDRGGGSPLHF
.	.	TRBJ2-7	TRBV6-1	TGTGCCAGCAGTGACATCCACTGGGCAGGGCGGAACGAGCAGTACTTC	CASSDIHWAGRNEQYF
.	.	TRBJ1-2	TRBV5-6	TGTGCCAGCAGCCCAGGGACGGATTGGTATGGCTACACCTTC	CASSPGTDWYGYTF